The entry below describes one TCR beta chain. Its antigen is unidentified. Using immunoSEQ multiplex PCR, the repertoire was profiled, and TCRdb retains in-frame clones only, with some absent. The sample records around 68,000 clones, 80% to 95% being singletons. The record originates from a study of OX40 agonist ivuxolimab in advanced cancers. Turning to the study itself: Head and neck, renal cell, melanoma or hepatocellular carcinoma were the cancers that dose-escalation patients had.

General observations from the study: Blood T cells, both CD4+ and CD8+, expanded clonally by week 6 at 0.1 to 3.0 mg/kg.

V was clipped by 5 bases and J by 5 bases, with 12 bases between them. The CDR3 has 13 residues. Germline values: CDR1 SGHVS, CDR2 FQNEAQ. This chain uses TRBV7-8 with TRBJ1-1; tentatively, D is TRBD1 (5 bases). This TCR derives from an adult with an advanced solid tumor such as melanoma, head and neck, liver or kidney cancer. The material was CD4+ or CD8+ T cells sorted from blood, obtained in a trial of the OX40 agonist ivuxolimab. The CDR3 DNA sequence: TGTGCCAGCAGCCCGACGCGGGGGACTGAAGCTTTCTTT. It is translated as CASSPTRGTEAFF.